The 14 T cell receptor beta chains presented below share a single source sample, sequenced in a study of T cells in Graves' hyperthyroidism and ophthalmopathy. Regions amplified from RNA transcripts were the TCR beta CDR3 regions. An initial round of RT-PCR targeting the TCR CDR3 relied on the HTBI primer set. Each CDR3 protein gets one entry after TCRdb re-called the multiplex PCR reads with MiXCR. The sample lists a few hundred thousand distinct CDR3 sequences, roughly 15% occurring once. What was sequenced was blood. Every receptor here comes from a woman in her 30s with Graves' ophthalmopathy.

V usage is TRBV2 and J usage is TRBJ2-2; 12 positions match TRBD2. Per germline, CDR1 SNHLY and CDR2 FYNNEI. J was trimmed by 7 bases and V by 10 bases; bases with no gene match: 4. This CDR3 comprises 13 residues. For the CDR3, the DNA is TGTGCCACCGCGACTAGCGGGAGCGGGGAGCTGTTTTTT. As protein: CATATSGSGELFF.

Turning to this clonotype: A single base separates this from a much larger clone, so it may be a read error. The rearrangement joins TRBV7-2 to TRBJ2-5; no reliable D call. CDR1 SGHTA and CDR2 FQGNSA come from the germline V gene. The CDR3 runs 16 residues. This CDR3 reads CASSLAASSLQEAQYF. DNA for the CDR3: TGTGCCAGCAGCTTAGCGGCATCCTCCTTACAAGAGGCCCAGTACTTC.

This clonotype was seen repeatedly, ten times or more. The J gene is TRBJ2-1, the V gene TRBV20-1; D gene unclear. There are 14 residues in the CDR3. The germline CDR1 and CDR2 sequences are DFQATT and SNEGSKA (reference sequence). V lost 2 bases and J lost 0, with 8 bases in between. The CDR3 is CSARSIRSYNEQFF. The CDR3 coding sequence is TGCAGTGCTAGATCCATACGCTCCTACAATGAGCAGTTCTTC.

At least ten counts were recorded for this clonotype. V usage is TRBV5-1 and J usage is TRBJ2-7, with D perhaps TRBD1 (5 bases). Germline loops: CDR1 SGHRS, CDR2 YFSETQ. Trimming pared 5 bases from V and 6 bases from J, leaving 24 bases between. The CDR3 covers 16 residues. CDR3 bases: TGCGCCAGCAGTTTTTCTTCACAGGTTCAGGACATCGAGCAGTACTTC. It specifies CASSFSSQVQDIEQYF.

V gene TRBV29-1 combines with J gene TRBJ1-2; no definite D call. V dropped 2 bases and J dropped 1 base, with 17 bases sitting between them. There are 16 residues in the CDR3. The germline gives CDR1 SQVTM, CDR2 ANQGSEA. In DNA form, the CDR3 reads TGCAGCGTTGAATTATTGGGCAGGTCTTATAACTATGGCTACACCTTC. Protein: CSVELLGRSYNYGYTF.

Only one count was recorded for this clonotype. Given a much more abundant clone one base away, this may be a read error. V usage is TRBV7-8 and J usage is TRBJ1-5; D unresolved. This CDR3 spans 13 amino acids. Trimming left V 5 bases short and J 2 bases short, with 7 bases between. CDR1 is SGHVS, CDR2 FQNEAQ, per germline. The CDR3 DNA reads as TGTGCCAGCAGCACCAGATGCAATCAGCCCCAGCATTTT. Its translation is CASSTRCNQPQHF. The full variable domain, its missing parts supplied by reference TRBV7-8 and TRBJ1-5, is GAGVSQSPRYKVAKRGQDVALRCDPISGHVSLFWYQQALGQGPEFLTYFQNEAQLDKSGLPSDRFFAERPEGSVSTLKIQRTQQEDSAVYLCASSTRCNQPQHFGDGTRLSIL.

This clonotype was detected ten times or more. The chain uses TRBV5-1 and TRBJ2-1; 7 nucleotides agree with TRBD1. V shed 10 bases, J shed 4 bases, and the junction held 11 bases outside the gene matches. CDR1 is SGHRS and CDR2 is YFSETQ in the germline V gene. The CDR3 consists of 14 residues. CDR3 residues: CASQQGTAYNEQFF. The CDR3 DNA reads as TGCGCCTCTCAGCAAGGGACAGCGTACAATGAGCAGTTCTTC.

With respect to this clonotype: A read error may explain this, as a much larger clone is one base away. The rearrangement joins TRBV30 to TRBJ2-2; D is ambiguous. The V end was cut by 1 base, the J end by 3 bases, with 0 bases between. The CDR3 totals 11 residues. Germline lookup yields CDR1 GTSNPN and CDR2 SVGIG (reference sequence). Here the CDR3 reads CAWSDTGELFF. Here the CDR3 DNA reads TGTGCCTGGAGTGACACCGGGGAGCTGTTTTTT.

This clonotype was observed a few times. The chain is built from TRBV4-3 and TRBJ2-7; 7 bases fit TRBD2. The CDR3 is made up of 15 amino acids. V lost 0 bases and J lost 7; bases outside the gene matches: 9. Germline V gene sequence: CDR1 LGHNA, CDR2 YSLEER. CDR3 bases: TGCGCCAGCAGCCAAGAATGGAGCGGGGTGGGGGAGCAGTACTTC. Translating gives CASSQEWSGVGEQYF.

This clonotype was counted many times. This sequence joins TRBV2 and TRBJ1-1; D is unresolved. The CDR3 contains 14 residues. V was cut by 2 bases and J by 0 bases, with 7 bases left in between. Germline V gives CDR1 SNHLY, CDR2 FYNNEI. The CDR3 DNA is TGTGCCAGCAGTGAATTGGAGATGAACACTGAAGCTTTCTTT. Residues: CASSELEMNTEAFF.

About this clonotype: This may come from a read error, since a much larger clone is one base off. CDR3 loop: CSASPGLAGVEQFF. The CDR3 DNA sequence: TGCAGTGCTAGTCCGGGGCTAGCGGGGGTTGAGCAGTTCTTC. The V call is TRBV20-1, the J call TRBJ2-1, with 10 nucleotides matching TRBD2. The CDR3 covers 14 residues. The germline V gene encodes CDR1 DFQATT and CDR2 SNEGSKA (reference sequence). V lost 3 bases to trimming and J lost 9 bases; unmatched junction nucleotides: 8.

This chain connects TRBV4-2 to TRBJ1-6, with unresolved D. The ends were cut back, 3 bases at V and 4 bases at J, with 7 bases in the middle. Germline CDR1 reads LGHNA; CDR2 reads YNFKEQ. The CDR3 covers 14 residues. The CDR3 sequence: CASSQGGYNSPLHF. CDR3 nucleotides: TGTGCCAGCAGCCAGGGAGGGTATAATTCACCCCTCCACTTT.

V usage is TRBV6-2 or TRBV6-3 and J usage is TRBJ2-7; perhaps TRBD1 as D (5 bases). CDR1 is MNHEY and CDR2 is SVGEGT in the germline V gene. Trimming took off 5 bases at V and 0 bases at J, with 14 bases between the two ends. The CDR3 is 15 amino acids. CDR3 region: CASSTYGHNSYEQYF. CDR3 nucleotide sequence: TGTGCCAGCAGTACCTATGGACACAACTCCTACGAGCAGTACTTC.

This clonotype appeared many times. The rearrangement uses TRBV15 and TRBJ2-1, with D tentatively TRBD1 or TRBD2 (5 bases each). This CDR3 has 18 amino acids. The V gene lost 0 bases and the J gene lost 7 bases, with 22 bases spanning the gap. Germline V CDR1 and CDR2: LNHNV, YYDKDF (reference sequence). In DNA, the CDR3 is TGTGCCACCAGCAGAGAGGCCCCGTCGATAGCGTGGGGGAATGAGCAGTTCTTC. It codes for CATSREAPSIAWGNEQFF.